One and the same sample provided the 18 T cell receptor beta chains below, sequenced in a study of cytomegalovirus exposure and HLA in healthy donors. Primers for the PCR totalled 60 Vbeta and 13 Jbeta. Profiled with immunoSEQ multiplex PCR; TCRdb holds only in-frame clones, not every one. Of around 150,000 clones in the sample, roughly 80% were seen once. Sequenced material: PBMCs. Receptors were obtained from a man aged 25-45 years in good health and CMV-seronegative.

The rearrangement uses TRBV18 and TRBJ1-3; 9 bases map to TRBD1. V lost 1 base and J lost 0; bases outside the gene matches: 7. CDR1 KGHSH and CDR2 LQKENI come from the germline V gene. The CDR3 is 18 amino acids. CDR3: CASSPLYGQGSSGNTIYF. The DNA for the CDR3 is TGTGCCAGCTCACCACTGTACGGACAGGGGTCCTCTGGAAACACCATATATTTT.

The chain carries TRBV28 and TRBJ2-1; 10 bases fit TRBD2. The CDR3 runs to 16 residues. CDR1 and CDR2 from the germline V gene are MDHEN and SYDVKM. V trimming: 6 bases; J trimming: 2 bases; junction bases outside the gene matches: 7. Here the CDR3 reads CASSLLAGTTYNEQFF. CDR3 nucleotides: TGTGCCAGCAGCCTACTAGCGGGAACTACCTACAATGAGCAGTTCTTC.

This rearrangement joins TRBV7-2 to TRBJ2-5, with D perhaps matching TRBD2 (5 bases). Germline V gene lookup returns CDR1 SGHTA and CDR2 FQGNSA. The CDR3 is 14 residues long. Trimming took off 5 bases at V and 4 bases at J, with 14 bases between the two ends. CDR3 DNA: TGTGCCAGCAGCGGCCGAGGGTTCCTAGAGACCCAGTACTTC. Translation: CASSGRGFLETQYF.

The CDR3 DNA reads TGTGCCAGCAGCCCGGACAGGATAGGACGGAACACCGGGGAGCTGTTTTTT. The encoded protein is CASSPDRIGRNTGELFF. The chain has TRBV13 and TRBJ2-2, with 7 bases matching TRBD1. The CDR3 spans 17 residues. J was trimmed by 1 base and V by 5 bases; bases with no gene match: 10. Germline V gene lookup returns CDR1 PRHDT and CDR2 FYEKMQ (reference sequence).

The chain combines TRBV2 with TRBJ1-2, with D hard to call. Germline loops: CDR1 SNHLY, CDR2 FYNNEI. This CDR3 spans 12 amino acids. Trimming removed 5 bases at V and 8 bases at J, with 12 bases between. The CDR3: CASSYLPQGYTF. CDR3 DNA: TGTGCCAGCAGTTACCTACCTCAAGGCTACACCTTC.

This chain joins TRBV29-1 and TRBJ2-5; the match to TRBD2 covers 13 bases. The CDR3 spans 14 residues. Trimming removed 7 bases from V and 4 bases from J; junction bases left unmatched: 6. Germline-derived CDR1 and CDR2 are SQVTM and ANQGSEA. CDR3 sequence: CSARGTSGAETQYF. The DNA of the CDR3 is TGCAGCGCTCGGGGGACTAGCGGGGCAGAGACCCAGTACTTC.

The DNA of the CDR3 is TGTGCCAGCAGCTTGGCCGGGTTCGGAGATACGCAGTATTTT. It encodes CASSLAGFGDTQYF. The chain employs TRBV5-4 and TRBJ2-3, with D hard to call. Germline CDR1 SGHNT, CDR2 YYREEE (reference sequence). The CDR3 covers 14 residues. V shed 0 bases and J shed 5 bases, with 10 bases lying between them.

This clone was seen a few times. This chain joins TRBV28 and TRBJ2-1, with 9 positions matching TRBD2. The V segment lost 2 bases and the J segment 2 bases; nucleotides outside the gene matches: 4. Germline V gives CDR1 MDHEN, CDR2 SYDVKM. CDR3 size: 16 residues. The DNA of the CDR3 is TGTGCCAGCAGTTTAACGACTAGCGGAGCCTACAATGAGCAGTTCTTC. Protein sequence: CASSLTTSGAYNEQFF.

V gene TRBV5-1 combines with J gene TRBJ2-1; D call uncertain. There are 13 residues in the CDR3. With 2 bases removed from V and 1 base from J, the gap between germline ends came to 4 bases. CDR1 is SGHRS, CDR2 YFSETQ, per germline. The CDR3 DNA follows: TGCGCCAGCAGCTTCCAATCCTACAATGAGCAGTTCTTC. It encodes CASSFQSYNEQFF. The full variable domain, with the rest looked up from reference TRBV5-1 and TRBJ2-1, is KAGVTQTPRYLIKTRGQQVTLSCSPISGHRSVSWYQQTPGQGLQFLFEYFSETQRNKGNFPGRFSGRQFSNSRSEMNVSTLELGDSALYLCASSFQSYNEQFFGPGTRLTVL.

V is TRBV7-9 and J is TRBJ1-5; D is possibly TRBD1 (5 bases). CDR3 length: 15 amino acids. The V end lost 5 bases, the J end lost 4 bases, and 15 bases lay between the germline ends. Germline V lookup: CDR1 SEHNR, CDR2 FQNEAQ (reference sequence). CDR3 in DNA: TGTGCCAGCAGCCTGGGGGGGAGACCTAATCAGCCCCAGCATTTT. Translating it yields CASSLGGRPNQPQHF. Full variable domain (missing parts from reference TRBV7-9 and TRBJ1-5): DTGVSQNPRHKITKRGQNVTFRCDPISEHNRLYWYRQTLGQGPEFLTYFQNEAQLEKSRLLSDRFSAERPKGSFSTLEIQRTEQGDSAMYLCASSLGGRPNQPQHFGDGTRLSIL.

Notes on this clone: An end of the junction differs from the germline gene, which may be a read error. This chain links TRBV7-2 with TRBJ2-7, with TRBD2 matching 12 bases. CDR1 and CDR2 from the germline V gene are SGHTA and FQGNSA. This CDR3 has 17 amino acids. The CDR3 is CASSLETSGSFTYEQYF. The CDR3 DNA sequence: TGTGCCAGCAGTTTAGAGACTAGCGGGAGTTTCACCTACGAGCAGTACTTC.

The chain links TRBV5-4 to TRBJ2-1, with 9 bases aligning to TRBD2. The junction had 5 bases not matched to a gene; V was cut back by 3 bases and J by 4 bases. Germline CDR1 SGHNT, CDR2 YYREEE (reference sequence). The CDR3 has 15 residues. The CDR3 bases are TGTGCCAGCAGCTCGCAGCGGGAGGCTTACAATGAGCAGTTCTTC. Its protein product is CASSSQREAYNEQFF.

The genes are TRBV9 and TRBJ1-1; perhaps TRBD1 as D (6 bases). V was pared by 4 bases and J by 0 bases, with 16 bases between. Germline CDR1 and CDR2: SGDLS and YYNGEE. This CDR3 has 16 amino acids. For the CDR3, the DNA is TGTGCCAGCAGCAAGGGGTGGGACACCTTGAACACTGAAGCTTTCTTT. As protein: CASSKGWDTLNTEAFF.

The chain recombines TRBV6-6 with TRBJ1-2; tentative D call: TRBD1 (5 bases). This CDR3 is built from 14 residues. Germline V gives CDR1 MNHNY, CDR2 SVGAGI (reference sequence). The V and J ends lost 0 bases and 4 bases respectively, with 9 bases between them. CDR3 sequence: CASSYSGGGYGYTF. The CDR3 DNA reads as TGTGCCAGCAGTTACTCGGGGGGAGGCTATGGCTACACCTTC.

The CDR3, as DNA: TGTGCCAGCAGCTTCGACGGGGTGGGGGGGACTAGCGGCTACAATGAGCAGTTCTTC. Its translation is CASSFDGVGGTSGYNEQFF. This sequence joins TRBV7-9 and TRBJ2-1; the match to TRBD2 covers 11 bases. The V segment lost 3 bases and the J segment 3 bases; nucleotides outside the gene matches: 13. CDR3 length equals 19 residues. The germline V gene has CDR1 SEHNR and CDR2 FQNEAQ (reference sequence).

In this sample, this clone turned up many times. The V gene is TRBV2, the J gene TRBJ2-1; 10 bases map to TRBD2. The V gene's germline CDR1 is SNHLY and CDR2 FYNNEI. There are 16 residues in the CDR3. With V trimmed by 0 bases and J by 8 bases, 7 bases remained unmatched. The CDR3 coding sequence is TGTGCCAGCAGTGAAGCGTTAGCGGGAGGACCCGATGAGCAGTTCTTC. This translates into CASSEALAGGPDEQFF.

The chain couples TRBV7-8 to TRBJ2-6; 7 positions agree with TRBD1. CDR1 is SGHVS and CDR2 is FQNEAQ in the germline V gene. The CDR3 sequence is 19 residues long. V trimming: 1 base; J trimming: 2 bases; junction bases outside the gene matches: 11. The CDR3: CASSLGIGTDYAGANVLTF. DNA for the CDR3: TGTGCCAGCAGCTTAGGTATAGGGACAGATTACGCTGGGGCCAACGTCCTGACTTTC.

This clone was recorded once. The chain has TRBV2 and TRBJ1-1; 11 bases agree with TRBD1. This CDR3 is 15 amino acids long. V lost 7 bases and J lost 2; bases outside the gene matches: 6. The germline V gene encodes CDR1 SNHLY and CDR2 FYNNEI. The CDR3 DNA follows: TGTGCCAGCACCCTCAGGACAGGGGGCAACACTGAAGCTTTCTTT. Protein product: CASTLRTGGNTEAFF.